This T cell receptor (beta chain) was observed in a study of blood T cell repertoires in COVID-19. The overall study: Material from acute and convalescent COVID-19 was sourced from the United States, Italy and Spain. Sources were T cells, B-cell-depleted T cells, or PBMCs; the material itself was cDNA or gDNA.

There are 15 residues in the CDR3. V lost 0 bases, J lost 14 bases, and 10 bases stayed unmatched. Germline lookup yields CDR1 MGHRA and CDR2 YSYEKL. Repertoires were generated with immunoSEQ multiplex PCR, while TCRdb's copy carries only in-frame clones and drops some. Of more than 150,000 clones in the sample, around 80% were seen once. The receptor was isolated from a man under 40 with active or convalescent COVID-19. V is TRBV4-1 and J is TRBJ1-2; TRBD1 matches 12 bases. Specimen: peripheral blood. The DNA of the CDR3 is TGCGCCAGCAGCCAAGACCCGATCGGGACAGGGGGCCAAACCTTC. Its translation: CASSQDPIGTGGQTF.